One and the same sample provided the 17 T cell receptor beta chains below, sequenced in a study of early T cells in non-severe SARS-CoV-2 infection. TCRdb fed the 5' RACE reads into MiXCR, producing one record per CDR3 protein. Of under 20,000 distinct CDR3 sequences listed, around 5.1% are singletons. Source material: whole blood. These receptors originate from an adult who was a healthcare worker with PCR-confirmed SARS-CoV-2 infection or an uninfected control (not recorded which).

In this sample, this clonotype is medium-sized. The chain employs TRBV7-2 and TRBJ2-1; the D is unclear. Looked up from germline, CDR1 is SGHTA and CDR2 is FQGNSA. The CDR3 runs to 15 residues. Trimming removed 5 bases from V and 3 bases from J, with 14 bases in between. The CDR3 here is CASSLNNWSYNEQFF. For the CDR3, the DNA is TGTGCCAGCAGCCTTAATAATTGGAGCTACAATGAGCAGTTCTTC.

This clonotype has ten or more counts. This chain connects TRBV5-1 to TRBJ1-1; 12 bases agree with TRBD1. Germline V gene sequence: CDR1 SGHRS, CDR2 YFSETQ. V gave up 0 bases and J gave up 4 bases; unmatched junction bases: 4. This CDR3 contains 16 residues. CDR3 sequence: CASSLERGQGATEAFF. For the CDR3, the DNA is TGCGCCAGCAGCTTGGAAAGGGGACAGGGGGCCACTGAAGCTTTCTTT.

This clonotype showed up many times. The V gene is TRBV24-1, the J gene TRBJ1-1; D unresolved. This CDR3 contains 13 residues. The ends were cut back, 6 bases at V and 3 bases at J, with 10 bases in the middle. Germline CDR1 reads KGHDR; CDR2 reads SFDVKD. This CDR3 reads CATSRTRDTEAFF. The CDR3 nucleotides are TGTGCCACCAGTAGAACTCGTGACACTGAAGCTTTCTTT.

This clonotype has ten or more counts. V is TRBV20-1 and J is TRBJ2-5; 8 bases match TRBD2. The CDR3 is 17 residues long. With 8 bases clipped from V and 7 bases from J, the junction kept 24 bases outside the gene matches. CDR1 is DFQATT and CDR2 is SNEGSKA in the germline V gene (reference sequence). CDR3 amino acids: CSSPRLAGNLAYGTQYF. Written as DNA, the CDR3 is TGCAGTTCCCCAAGATTAGCGGGAAATTTAGCCTACGGGACCCAGTACTTC.

This clonotype was seen at least ten times. The CDR3 protein is CSAKITGTDTQYF. CDR3 DNA: TGCAGTGCTAAGATCACAGGGACAGATACGCAGTATTTT. The chain couples TRBV20-1 to TRBJ2-3; tentative D call: TRBD1 (6 bases). CDR3 length equals 13 residues. CDR1 DFQATT and CDR2 SNEGSKA come from the germline V gene (reference sequence). Trimming stripped 4 bases from V and 3 bases from J, with 11 bases between.

V is TRBV7-6 and J is TRBJ1-1; tentatively, D is TRBD1 (6 bases). Deletions cut 4 bases from V and 8 bases from J, with 17 bases between. Germline-derived CDR1 and CDR2 are SGHVS and FNYEAQ. The CDR3 loop spans 14 amino acids. CDR3 residues: CASSSRGGSPEAFF. In DNA, the CDR3 is TGTGCCAGCAGCTCCCGCGGGGGCTCCCCGGAAGCTTTCTTT.

The chain has TRBV19 and TRBJ1-3; 8 positions match TRBD1. Trimming at V came to 7 bases and at J to 8 bases, leaving 7 bases not matched to a gene. From germline, CDR1 is LNHDA and CDR2 SQIVND (reference sequence). The length of the CDR3 is 13 residues. The CDR3 loop reads CASKDRVGHTIYF. CDR3 coding DNA: TGTGCCAGTAAGGACAGGGTGGGACACACCATATATTTT.

This clonotype has a handful of counts. This chain joins TRBV4-2 and TRBJ2-7; no clear D gene. The germline gives CDR1 LGHNA, CDR2 YNFKEQ. There are 15 residues in the CDR3. With 0 bases removed from V and 3 bases from J, the gap between germline ends came to 12 bases. The CDR3 reads CASSQDLHNLYEQYF. CDR3 in DNA: TGTGCCAGCAGCCAAGATCTCCACAACCTCTACGAGCAGTACTTC.

In its sample, this clonotype was seen a few times. The gene calls are TRBV7-9 and TRBJ1-1; D is undetermined. The CDR3 totals 12 residues. Trimming took 6 bases from V and 8 from J, leaving 13 bases between them. Germline-derived CDR1 and CDR2 are SEHNR and FQNEAQ (reference sequence). CDR3 sequence reads: CASSYSLVEAFF. The CDR3 DNA is TGTGCCAGCAGTTATTCGTTGGTCGAAGCTTTCTTT.

CDR3 sequence reads: CASSLGREVDTQYF. CDR3 bases: TGCGCCAGCAGCTTGGGACGGGAGGTAGATACGCAGTATTTT. The V and J genes are TRBV5-1 and TRBJ2-3; 7 bases align to TRBD2. The CDR3 has 14 residues. J lost 5 bases, V lost 0 bases, and 3 bases had no gene match. The V gene's germline CDR1 is SGHRS and CDR2 YFSETQ. Based on the CDR3 plus reference TRBV5-1 and TRBJ2-3, the full variable domain is KAGVTQTPRYLIKTRGQQVTLSCSPISGHRSVSWYQQTPGQGLQFLFEYFSETQRNKGNFPGRFSGRQFSNSRSEMNVSTLELGDSALYLCASSLGREVDTQYFGPGTRLTVL.

This clonotype ranks as medium-sized. CDR3 in amino acids: CASSHPSAGSWGGDTQYF. The CDR3, as DNA: TGTGCCAGCAGCCATCCTAGTGCGGGTTCATGGGGGGGAGATACGCAGTATTTT. V and J are TRBV7-2 and TRBJ2-3; 7 bases are shared with TRBD2. Germline V lookup: CDR1 SGHTA, CDR2 FQGNSA. This CDR3 is built from 18 residues. V was pared by 5 bases and J by 5 bases, with 19 bases of the junction left unmatched.

This clonotype was counted many times. This sequence joins TRBV3-1 and TRBJ2-5; the D is unclear. CDR1 is LGHDT and CDR2 is YNNKEL in the germline V gene (reference sequence). Trimming removed 3 bases at V and 5 bases at J, with 13 bases between. CDR3 length equals 14 residues. The CDR3 protein is CASSQQAGQETQYF. The CDR3 nucleotides are TGTGCCAGCAGCCAGCAGGCTGGGCAGGAGACCCAGTACTTC.

The table lists this clonotype with many counts. The chain is built from TRBV28 and TRBJ1-1, with D tentatively TRBD1 (5 bases). This CDR3 comprises 14 residues. The germline V and J ends were trimmed by 5 bases and 7 bases, with 17 bases remaining between them. CDR1 MDHEN and CDR2 SYDVKM come from the germline V gene. CDR3 sequence reads: CASSGLVRGGEAFF. CDR3 DNA: TGTGCCAGCAGTGGACTGGTGCGGGGGGGTGAAGCTTTCTTT.

This clonotype was observed at least ten times. V is TRBV3-1 and J is TRBJ1-4; D gene ambiguous. Germline values: CDR1 LGHDT, CDR2 YNNKEL (reference sequence). The V and J ends lost 1 base and 10 bases respectively, with 10 bases between them. The CDR3 length is 13 residues. Here the CDR3 DNA reads TGTGCCAGCAGCCAAGGGTTGTCGAGAAAACTGTTTTTT. Translated, it gives CASSQGLSRKLFF.

There are many counts of this clonotype. The genes are TRBV27 and TRBJ1-2; 9 bases agree with TRBD1. There are 13 residues in the CDR3. V shed 2 bases and J 5 bases; nucleotides not matched to a gene: 0. Germline V lookup: CDR1 MNHEY, CDR2 SMNVEV (reference sequence). The CDR3 DNA follows: TGTGCCAGCAGTTTAGGACAGGGGTATGGCTACACCTTC. Its protein is CASSLGQGYGYTF.

This clonotype was seen a few times. The rearrangement joins TRBV11-3 to TRBJ2-1; 8 bases match TRBD1. Germline assignment: CDR1 SGHNT and CDR2 YENEEA. J lost 11 bases, V lost 1 base, and 16 bases had no gene match. The CDR3 contains 17 residues. Written as DNA, the CDR3 is TGTGCCAGCAGCTTAGGTCAGGGAGGACAGGGTAGTTTCCAGCAGTTCTTC. Translation gives CASSLGQGGQGSFQQFF.

This clonotype was found many times. This chain connects TRBV20-1 to TRBJ1-5, with D perhaps matching TRBD1 (6 bases). The CDR3 has 14 residues. The V end lost 2 bases, the J end lost 4 bases, and 12 bases lay between the germline ends. Germline V gene lookup returns CDR1 DFQATT and CDR2 SNEGSKA (reference sequence). The DNA of the CDR3 is TGCAGTGCTAGATCCCGACAGGATAATCAGCCCCAGCATTTT. This codes for CSARSRQDNQPQHF.